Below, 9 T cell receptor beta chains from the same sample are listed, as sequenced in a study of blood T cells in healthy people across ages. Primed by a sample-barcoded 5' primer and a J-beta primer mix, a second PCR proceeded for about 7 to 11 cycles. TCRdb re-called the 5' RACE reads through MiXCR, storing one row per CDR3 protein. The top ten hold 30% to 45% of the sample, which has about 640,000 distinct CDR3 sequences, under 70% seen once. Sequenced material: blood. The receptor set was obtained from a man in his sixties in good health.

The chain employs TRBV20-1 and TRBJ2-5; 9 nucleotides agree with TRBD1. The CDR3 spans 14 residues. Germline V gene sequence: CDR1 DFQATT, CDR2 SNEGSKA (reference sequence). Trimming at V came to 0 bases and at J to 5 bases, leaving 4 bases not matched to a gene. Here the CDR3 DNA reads TGCAGTGCTAGAGAACCCGGACAGGGGGAGACCCAGTACTTC. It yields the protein CSAREPGQGETQYF.

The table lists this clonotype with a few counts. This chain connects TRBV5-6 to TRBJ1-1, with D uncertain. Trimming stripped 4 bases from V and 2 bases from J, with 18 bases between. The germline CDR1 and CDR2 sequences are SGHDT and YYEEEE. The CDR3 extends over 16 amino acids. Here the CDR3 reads CASSPSPQTPNTEAFF. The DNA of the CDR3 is TGTGCCAGCAGCCCTTCCCCGCAGACACCCAACACTGAAGCTTTCTTT.

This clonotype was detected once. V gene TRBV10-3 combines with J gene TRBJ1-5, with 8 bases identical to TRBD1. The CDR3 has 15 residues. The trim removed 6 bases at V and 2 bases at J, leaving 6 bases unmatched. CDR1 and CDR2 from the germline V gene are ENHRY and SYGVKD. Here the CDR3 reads CAIRADRGGNQPQHF. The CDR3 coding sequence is TGTGCCATCAGAGCTGACAGGGGCGGCAATCAGCCCCAGCATTTT.

CDR3 in amino acids: CASSDRAIEQFF. CDR3 nucleotide sequence: TGCGCCAGCAGTGACAGGGCTATTGAGCAGTTCTTC. The chain carries TRBV10-2 and TRBJ2-1; a possible D gene is TRBD1 (5 bases). The V and J ends lost 3 bases and 9 bases respectively, with 9 bases between them. Germline V lookup: CDR1 WSHSY, CDR2 SAAADI. CDR3 length: 12 amino acids.

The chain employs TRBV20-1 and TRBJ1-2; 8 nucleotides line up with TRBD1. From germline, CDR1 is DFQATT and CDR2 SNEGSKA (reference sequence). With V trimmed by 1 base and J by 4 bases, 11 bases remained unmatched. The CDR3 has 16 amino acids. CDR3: CSARATGALYTYGYTF. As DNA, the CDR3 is TGCAGTGCTAGAGCGACAGGGGCCCTCTACACCTATGGCTACACCTTC.

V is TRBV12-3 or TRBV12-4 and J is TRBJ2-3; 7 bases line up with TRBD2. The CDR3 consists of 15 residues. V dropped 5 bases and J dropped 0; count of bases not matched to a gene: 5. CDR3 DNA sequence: TGTGCCAGCAGTGCCCGGCGGGAGAGCACAGATACGCAGTATTTT. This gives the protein CASSARRESTDTQYF.

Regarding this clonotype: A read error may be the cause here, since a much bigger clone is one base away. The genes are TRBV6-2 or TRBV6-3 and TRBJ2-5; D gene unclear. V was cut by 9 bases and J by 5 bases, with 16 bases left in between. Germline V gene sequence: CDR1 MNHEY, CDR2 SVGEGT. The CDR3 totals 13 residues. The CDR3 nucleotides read TGTGCCAGTGAACGAGACCTGGGCGAGACCCAGTACTTC. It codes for CASERDLGETQYF.

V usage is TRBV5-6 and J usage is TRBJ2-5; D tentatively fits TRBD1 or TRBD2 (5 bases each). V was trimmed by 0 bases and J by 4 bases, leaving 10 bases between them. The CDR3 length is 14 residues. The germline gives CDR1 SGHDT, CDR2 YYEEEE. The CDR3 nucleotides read TGTGCCAGCAGCTTGGAGGGGAGTGGAGAGACCCAGTACTTC. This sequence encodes CASSLEGSGETQYF.

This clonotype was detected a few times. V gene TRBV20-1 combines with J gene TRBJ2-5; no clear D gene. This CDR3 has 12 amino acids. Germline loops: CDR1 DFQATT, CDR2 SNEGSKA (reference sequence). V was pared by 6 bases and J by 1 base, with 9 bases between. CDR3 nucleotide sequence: TGCAGTGCCGACGGCAGCCAAGAGACCCAGTACTTC. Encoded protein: CSADGSQETQYF.